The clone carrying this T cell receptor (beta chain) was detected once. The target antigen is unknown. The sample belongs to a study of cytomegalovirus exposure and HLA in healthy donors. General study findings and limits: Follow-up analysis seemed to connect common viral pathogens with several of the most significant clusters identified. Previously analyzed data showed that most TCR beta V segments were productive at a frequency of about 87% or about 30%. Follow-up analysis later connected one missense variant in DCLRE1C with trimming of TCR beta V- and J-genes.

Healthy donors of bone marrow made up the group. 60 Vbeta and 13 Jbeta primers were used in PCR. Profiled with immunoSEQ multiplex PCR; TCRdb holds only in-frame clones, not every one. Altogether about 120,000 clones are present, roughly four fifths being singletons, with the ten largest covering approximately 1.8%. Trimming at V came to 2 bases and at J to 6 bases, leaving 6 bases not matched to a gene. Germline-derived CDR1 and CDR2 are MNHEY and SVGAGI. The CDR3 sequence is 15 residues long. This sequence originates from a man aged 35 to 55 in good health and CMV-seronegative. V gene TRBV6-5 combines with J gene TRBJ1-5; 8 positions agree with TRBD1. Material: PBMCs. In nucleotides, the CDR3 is TGTGCCAGCAGTTACGGGACAGGATATGGTCAGCCCCAGCATTTT. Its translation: CASSYGTGYGQPQHF.